This T cell receptor (beta chain) came from a study of blood T cell repertoires in COVID-19. In the study overall: Material from acute and convalescent COVID-19 was sourced from the United States, Italy and Spain. The cDNA or gDNA used as material had been derived from T cells, B-cell-depleted T cells, or PBMCs.

Data came from immunoSEQ multiplex PCR; TCRdb stores just in-frame clones and leaves some out. The data contain some 270,000 clones, 65% to 90% of them singletons. The CDR3 contains 14 residues. The trim removed 8 bases at V and 1 base at J, leaving 3 bases unmatched. Germline CDR1 ENHRY, CDR2 SYGVKD. The chain couples TRBV10-3 to TRBJ1-1; 11 bases are shared with TRBD1. The origin of this receptor is a woman aged 45 to 65 with acute COVID-19. The sequencing sample was made of PBMCs or T cells enriched from blood (not recorded which). The CDR3 DNA sequence: TGTGCCATCGGGGGACAGGGGGAGAACACTGAAGCTTTCTTT. Amino acid sequence: CAIGGQGENTEAFF.